The 11 T cell receptor beta chains given below trace back to one sample, sequenced in a study of radiotherapy plus CTLA-4 blockade in lung cancer. Repertoires were generated with immunoSEQ multiplex PCR, while TCRdb's copy carries only in-frame clones and drops some. Of about 53,000 clones in the sample, almost 85% are singletons; the top ten hold approximately 5%. Sequenced here: peripheral blood, sampled from a patient treated with radiotherapy plus ipilimumab. The source of these receptors is a human donor with non-small cell lung cancer whose response to radiotherapy plus ipilimumab could not be evaluated.

The chain joins TRBV7-8 to TRBJ2-1; TRBD1 might be the D (5 bases). This CDR3 comprises 15 residues. The V end lost 6 bases, the J end lost 0 bases, and 12 bases lay between the germline ends. Germline V gene lookup returns CDR1 SGHVS and CDR2 FQNEAQ. In DNA form, the CDR3 reads TGTGCCAGCAGTCTCGCTGGGGCCTCCTACAATGAGCAGTTCTTC. The encoded protein is CASSLAGASYNEQFF.

The chain combines TRBV9 with TRBJ2-7, with 7 bases identical to TRBD1. This CDR3 is built from 16 residues. The trim removed 4 bases at V and 3 bases at J, leaving 13 bases unmatched. The germline V gene encodes CDR1 SGDLS and CDR2 YYNGEE. The CDR3 spells CASSPSQGTDLYEQYF. Written as DNA, the CDR3 is TGTGCCAGCAGCCCATCACAGGGGACAGACCTCTACGAGCAGTACTTC.

The chain couples TRBV30 to TRBJ2-3; TRBD2 matches at 13 bases. Germline V lookup: CDR1 GTSNPN, CDR2 SVGIG (reference sequence). This CDR3 spans 16 amino acids. Germline trimming cut 2 bases from V and 2 bases from J; bases unmatched to any gene: 4. CDR3: CAWSQGLAGYTDTQYF. CDR3 bases: TGTGCCTGGAGTCAGGGACTAGCGGGGTACACAGATACGCAGTATTTT.

This sequence joins TRBV7-2 and TRBJ1-5; D call uncertain. Trimming pared 4 bases from V and 5 bases from J, leaving 9 bases between. The CDR3 is 13 residues long. Germline V lookup: CDR1 SGHTA, CDR2 FQGNSA. CDR3 in DNA: TGTGCCAGCAGCTCGAGGAGGGATCAGCCCCAGCATTTT. Residues: CASSSRRDQPQHF.

Only one count was recorded for this clone. This chain joins TRBV7-9 and TRBJ1-1, with 8 bases lining up with TRBD1. Germline-derived CDR1 and CDR2 are SEHNR and FQNEAQ (reference sequence). Unmatched junction bases numbered 16, after V lost 3 bases and J lost 4 bases. This CDR3 contains 18 residues. The CDR3 region has the DNA TGTGCCAGCAGCTTTTACCGGTTCCAGGGGGCGGAATTCACTGAAGCTTTCTTT. This encodes CASSFYRFQGAEFTEAFF.

V gene TRBV9 combines with J gene TRBJ1-5, with 7 positions matching TRBD1. CDR1 and CDR2 from the germline V gene are SGDLS and YYNGEE. The length of the CDR3 is 14 residues. V gave up 3 bases and J gave up 8 bases; unmatched junction bases: 8. The DNA of the CDR3 is TGTGCCAGCAGCGGGGGACAGATGTTTGAGCCCCAGCATTTT. Translated: CASSGGQMFEPQHF.

This rearrangement joins TRBV7-2 to TRBJ2-4; TRBD2 matches at 8 bases. The CDR3 extends over 19 amino acids. Germline lookup yields CDR1 SGHTA and CDR2 FQGNSA. Germline trimming cut 1 base from V and 0 bases from J; bases unmatched to any gene: 11. The CDR3 sequence is CASSLEGFGGRLAKNIQYF. The CDR3 bases are TGTGCCAGCAGCTTAGAAGGGTTTGGCGGGAGGCTAGCCAAAAACATTCAGTACTTC.

V and J are TRBV6-1 and TRBJ2-7; a possible D gene is TRBD2 (6 bases). Germline assignment: CDR1 MNHNS and CDR2 SASEGT. The CDR3 runs to 12 residues. Trimming took 6 bases from V and 5 from J, leaving 11 bases between them. DNA for the CDR3: TGTGCCAGCAGGGGGGGTTCCCACGAGCAGTACTTC. Amino acid sequence: CASRGGSHEQYF.

The sample holds one count of this clone. The chain joins TRBV27 to TRBJ2-1, with D unresolved. Deletions cut 2 bases from V and 2 bases from J, with 7 bases between. This CDR3 comprises 14 residues. Germline V gene lookup returns CDR1 MNHEY and CDR2 SMNVEV (reference sequence). CDR3 nucleotide sequence: TGTGCCAGCAGTTTACCAGGCGCCTACAATGAGCAGTTCTTC. Its protein product is CASSLPGAYNEQFF.

This clone was observed once. The chain uses TRBV5-4 and TRBJ2-7; 7 nucleotides line up with TRBD1. CDR1 is SGHNT, CDR2 YYREEE, per germline (reference sequence). The J segment lost 2 bases and the V segment lost 3 bases, leaving 5 bases of the junction unmatched. There are 14 residues in the CDR3. DNA of the CDR3: TGTGCCAGCAGCTCGACCGGGACAGCCTACGAGCAGTACTTC. This gives the protein CASSSTGTAYEQYF.

The V gene is TRBV28, the J gene TRBJ2-1; possibly TRBD2 for D (6 bases). The CDR3 length is 14 residues. The V end was cut by 6 bases, the J end by 9 bases, with 18 bases between. Germline CDR1 reads MDHEN; CDR2 reads SYDVKM. CDR3 protein: CASSPPGEGTEQFF. The CDR3 DNA reads as TGTGCCAGCAGCCCCCCGGGAGAGGGGACTGAGCAGTTCTTC.